Included here is one TCR beta chain sequence, with context. PCR was performed a second time for about 7 to 11 cycles using a sample-barcoded 5' primer and a J-beta primer mix. Via MiXCR, TCRdb re-called the 5' RACE reads, giving one row per CDR3 protein. The repertoire has nearly 800,000 distinct CDR3 sequences, 20% to 30% of them found once; the top ten carry approximately 4%. The CDR3 spans 13 residues. Germline V gives CDR1 MDHEN, CDR2 SYDVKM. The source of the sample is a study of blood T cells in healthy people across ages. These same records also appear under a second study, on T cells of mothers and their children.

This receptor was obtained from a boy aged 5-17 years in good health. Sequencing was done on a sample of blood. V usage is TRBV28 and J usage is TRBJ2-5, with D tentatively TRBD2 (5 bases). TRBJ2-7 explains the end of the DNA better; the J call may be wrong. The CDR3 here is CASSPGWSGEQYF. The DNA for the CDR3 is TGTGCCAGCAGTCCCGGATGGAGCGGCGAGCAGTACTTC.